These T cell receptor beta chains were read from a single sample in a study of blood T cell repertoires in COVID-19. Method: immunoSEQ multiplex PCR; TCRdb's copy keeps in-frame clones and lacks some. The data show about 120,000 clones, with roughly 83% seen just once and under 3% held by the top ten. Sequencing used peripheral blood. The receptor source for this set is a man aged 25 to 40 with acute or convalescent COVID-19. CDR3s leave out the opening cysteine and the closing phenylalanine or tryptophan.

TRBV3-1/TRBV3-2,ASEGRGTDTQY
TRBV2,ASNPGANTEAF
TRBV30,AWSVRGQLF
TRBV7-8,ASSMTGGPNQPQH
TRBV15,ATSRGPAADTQY
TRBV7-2,ASSPQNYGYT
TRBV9,ASSEGGRSNQPQH
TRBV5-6,ASSFGAGFSGANVLT
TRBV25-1,ASSESFRGAGDTQY
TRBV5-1,ASSLPRVAGNEQF
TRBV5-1,ASTRDSQNTEAF
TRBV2,ASSEATTGNTEAF
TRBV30,AWSPGNTDTQY
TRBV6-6,ASSPLPGQGWGTEAF
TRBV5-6,ASNYSPNTEAF
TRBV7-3,ASSLTGAGSYEQY
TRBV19,ASSIGLAGETQY
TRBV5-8,ASSLRREREETQY
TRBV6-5,ASSKLAGSSYEQY
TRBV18,ASSPTPGTGLTNTGELF
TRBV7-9,ASSQGQGRETQY
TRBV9,ASSFGTGGYGYT
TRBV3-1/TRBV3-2,ASSPNTGTGRPEQY
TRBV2,ASSERDRVIGNQPQH
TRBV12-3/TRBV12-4,ASSLPANYGYT
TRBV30,AWNEAPNEQF
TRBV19,ASRAAAGTEAF
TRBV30,AWSRRSGETQY
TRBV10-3,AISADRATNTEAF
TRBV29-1,SVEGLGTSGRGSYNEQF
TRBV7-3,ASSPRGDVSAGELF
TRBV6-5,ASRGPDRYNSPLH
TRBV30,AWTQLSGANVLT
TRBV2,ASSEGANGYT
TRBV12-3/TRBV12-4,ASSLLRHTEAF
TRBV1,TSSPQVRPGNTEAF
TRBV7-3,ASSTLGLAGDNEQF
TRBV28,ASSLDRGYQPQH
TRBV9,ASSEGLKSYEQY
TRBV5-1,ASSLWASGSHNEQF
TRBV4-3,ASSRGRGAGYGYT
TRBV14,ASSVGTGGEKLF
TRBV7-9,ASSSPTDPTNTIY
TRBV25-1,ASSLGVWGDTEAF
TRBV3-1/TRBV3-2,ASSQASSPLH
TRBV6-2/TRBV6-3,ASSNGQISGYT
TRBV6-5,ASSYSRVALY
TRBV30,AWSVTGGVADTQY
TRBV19,ASTLGGAGELF
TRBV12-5,ASGLVLRGGVPLSGANVLT
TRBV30,AWMGAYGAYNEQF